This TCR beta chain was captured in a study of CD8 T cells in Susac syndrome. After extraction with the RNeasy kit, about 0.5 to 1 ug of the RNA was reverse transcribed using random hexamers. Via MiXCR, TCRdb re-called the immunoSEQ multiplex PCR reads, giving one row per CDR3 protein. The top ten clones hold about 0.17% of a sample with roughly 190,000 distinct CDR3 sequences, 95% of them seen once. Germline V CDR1 and CDR2: PRHDT, FYEKMQ (reference sequence). The CDR3 totals 14 residues. The germline V and J ends were trimmed by 3 bases and 8 bases, with 16 bases remaining between them. The J gene is TRBJ2-5, the V gene TRBV13, with D tentatively TRBD1 (5 bases). Sequencing was done on a sample of CD8+ T cells from PBMCs. The clonotype comes from a human donor with Susac syndrome. CDR3 loop: CASSLGPFGETQYF. The CDR3, as DNA: TGTGCCAGCAGCTTGGGGCCCTTTGGGGAAACCCAGTACTTC.